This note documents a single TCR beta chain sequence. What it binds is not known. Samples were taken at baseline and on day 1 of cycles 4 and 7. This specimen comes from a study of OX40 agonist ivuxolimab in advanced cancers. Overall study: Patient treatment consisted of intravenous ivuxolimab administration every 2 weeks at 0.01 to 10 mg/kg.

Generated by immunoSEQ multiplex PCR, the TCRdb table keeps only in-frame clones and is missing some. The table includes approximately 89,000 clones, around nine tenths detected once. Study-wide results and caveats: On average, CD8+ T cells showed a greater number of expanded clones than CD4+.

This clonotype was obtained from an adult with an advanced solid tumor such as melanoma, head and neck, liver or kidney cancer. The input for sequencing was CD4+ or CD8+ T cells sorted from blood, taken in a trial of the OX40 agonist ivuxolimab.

CDR3 loop: CASSLDRVNEKLFF. The CDR3 DNA reads TGTGCCAGCAGCCTAGACAGGGTAAATGAAAAACTGTTTTTT. The chain carries TRBV2 and TRBJ1-4, with 7 bases lining up with TRBD1. This CDR3 is built from 14 residues. CDR1 is SNHLY and CDR2 is FYNNEI in the germline V gene. With 6 bases clipped from V and 5 bases from J, the junction kept 6 bases outside the gene matches.